This TCR beta chain was retrieved from a study of molecular identifiers for immune sequencing clone quantification. Comment on this clonotype: The target antigen is unknown. The final CDR3 position lacks the conserved phenylalanine or tryptophan, pointing to a likely read error.

Germline assignment: CDR1 WSHSY and CDR2 SAAADI. The V and J ends lost 3 bases and 8 bases respectively, with 7 bases between them. This CDR3 has 11 amino acids. The use of previously described methods and listed TCR primers produced the bulk TCR libraries. TCRdb itself ran the PCR reads through MiXCR, one entry per CDR3 protein. Seen here are 300,000 to 400,000 distinct CDR3 sequences, under 25% observed once, and the top ten hold about 0.7%. Study-level results: Whereas clones above 20 RNA copies held under 1% of naive-cell molecules, they held over 98% of effector molecules.

Naive CD8 T cell sorting was performed on the CD8+CD4-CCR7+CD45RA+ phenotype. The chain uses TRBV10-2 and TRBJ1-1; D ambiguous. Source material: naive CD8+ T cells from blood, with Jurkat cell RNA spiked in. Subset given: FACS-sorted CD8+CD4-CCR7+CD45RA+ naive T cells. This receptor was obtained from a human donor in good health. Some libraries in this study had Jurkat cell RNA spiked in. CDR3 sequence reads: CASSEHKEAFL. The DNA of the CDR3 is TGCGCCAGCAGTGAACATAAAGAAGCTTTCCTT.